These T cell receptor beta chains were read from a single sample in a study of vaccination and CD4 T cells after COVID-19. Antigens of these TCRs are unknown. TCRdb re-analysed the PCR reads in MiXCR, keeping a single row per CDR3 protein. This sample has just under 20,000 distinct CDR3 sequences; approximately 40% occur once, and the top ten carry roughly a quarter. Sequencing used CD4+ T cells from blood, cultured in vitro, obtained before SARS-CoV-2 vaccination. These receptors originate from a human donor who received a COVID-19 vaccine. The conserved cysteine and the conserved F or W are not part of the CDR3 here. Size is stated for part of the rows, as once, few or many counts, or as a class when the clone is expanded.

CDR3: ASSLASDYGYT; size: -; V: TRBV5-1; J: TRBJ1-2
CDR3: ASSEIPEKNTEAF; size: -; V: TRBV6-1; J: TRBJ1-1
CDR3: ASSWGANTIY; size: -; V: TRBV12-3/TRBV12-4; J: TRBJ1-3
CDR3: ASIPDRVDTEAF; size: -; V: TRBV19; J: TRBJ1-1
CDR3: ASSFVGGQGTGELF; size: once; V: TRBV12-1; J: TRBJ2-2
CDR3: ASSLGGALEKLF; size: -; V: TRBV7-2; J: TRBJ1-4
CDR3: ASSFRSSVGAGESNQPQH; size: few; V: TRBV12-3/TRBV12-4; J: TRBJ1-5
CDR3: ASSIPFQGVGGYT; size: few; V: TRBV19; J: TRBJ1-2
CDR3: ASSYTGQPRNQPQH; size: few; V: TRBV6-5; J: TRBJ1-5
CDR3: ASSQDQGYRISFYEQY; size: -; V: TRBV14; J: TRBJ2-7
CDR3: ASSLNGNEKLF; size: few; V: TRBV7-2; J: TRBJ1-4
CDR3: AWDPEGNQPQH; size: few; V: TRBV30; J: TRBJ1-5
CDR3: ASSAKLTGATEAF; size: few; V: TRBV27; J: TRBJ1-1
CDR3: ASSLGLAVNTGELF; size: few; V: TRBV5-6; J: TRBJ2-2
CDR3: ASNTETSINEQF; size: -; V: TRBV11-2; J: TRBJ2-1
CDR3: SASLPLGNQPQH; size: -; V: TRBV20-1; J: TRBJ1-5
CDR3: ASSPRLGRGDYGYT; size: -; V: TRBV9; J: TRBJ1-2
CDR3: ASSLGLPGDYGYT; size: few; V: TRBV6-5; J: TRBJ1-2
CDR3: ASSNARANTEAF; size: -; V: TRBV25-1; J: TRBJ1-1
CDR3: ASSLLGTEGNQPQH; size: -; V: TRBV28; J: TRBJ1-5
CDR3: ASSPAWGYT; size: few; V: TRBV7-8; J: TRBJ1-2
CDR3: ASGAFDTQY; size: -; V: TRBV2; J: TRBJ2-3
CDR3: ASSLVGGDEAF; size: -; V: TRBV5-1; J: TRBJ1-1
CDR3: ASSTLDTQY; size: -; V: TRBV5-1; J: TRBJ2-3
CDR3: ASSVSGAGDIQY; size: -; V: TRBV9; J: TRBJ2-4
CDR3: SASSGYNSPLH; size: -; V: TRBV20-1; J: TRBJ1-6
CDR3: ASSVSRNGGNEQF; size: -; V: TRBV6-4; J: TRBJ2-1
CDR3: AWSTGQGTSPLH; size: few; V: TRBV30; J: TRBJ1-6
CDR3: ATSDLQVTGELF; size: few; V: TRBV24-1; J: TRBJ2-2
CDR3: ASSLLLGFYEQF; size: -; V: TRBV5-1; J: TRBJ2-1
CDR3: ASSEWGQGSH; size: -; V: TRBV6-1; J: TRBJ1-5